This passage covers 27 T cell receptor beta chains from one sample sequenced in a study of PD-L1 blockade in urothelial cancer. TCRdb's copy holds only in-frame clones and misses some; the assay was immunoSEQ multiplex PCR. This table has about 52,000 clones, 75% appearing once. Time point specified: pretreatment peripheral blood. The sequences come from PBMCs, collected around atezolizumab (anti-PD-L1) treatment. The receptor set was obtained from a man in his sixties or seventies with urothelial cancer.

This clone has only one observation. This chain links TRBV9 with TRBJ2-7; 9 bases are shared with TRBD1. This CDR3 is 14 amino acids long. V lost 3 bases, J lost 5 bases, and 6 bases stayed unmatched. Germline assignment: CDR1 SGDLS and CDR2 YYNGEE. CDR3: CASSDLGQGHEQYF. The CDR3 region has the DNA TGTGCCAGCAGCGACCTGGGACAGGGCCACGAGCAGTACTTC.

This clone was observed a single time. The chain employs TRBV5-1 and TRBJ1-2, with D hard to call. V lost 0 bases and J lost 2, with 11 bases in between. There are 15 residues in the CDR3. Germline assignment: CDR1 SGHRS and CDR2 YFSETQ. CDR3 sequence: CASSLERGTNYGYTF. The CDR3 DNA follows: TGCGCCAGCAGCTTGGAGCGGGGAACGAACTATGGCTACACCTTC.

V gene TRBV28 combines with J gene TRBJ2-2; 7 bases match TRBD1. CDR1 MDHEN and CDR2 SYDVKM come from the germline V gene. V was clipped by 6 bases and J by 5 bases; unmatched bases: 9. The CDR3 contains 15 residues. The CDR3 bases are TGTGCCAGCAGGCCCGACAGGGTTCGGACCGGGGAGCTGTTTTTT. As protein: CASRPDRVRTGELFF.

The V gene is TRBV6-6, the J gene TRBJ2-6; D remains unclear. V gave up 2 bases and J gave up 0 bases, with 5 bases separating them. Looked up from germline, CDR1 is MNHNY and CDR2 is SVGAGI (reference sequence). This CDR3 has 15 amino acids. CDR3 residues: CASSYAVSGANVLTF. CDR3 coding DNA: TGTGCCAGCAGTTACGCAGTCTCTGGGGCCAACGTCCTGACTTTC.

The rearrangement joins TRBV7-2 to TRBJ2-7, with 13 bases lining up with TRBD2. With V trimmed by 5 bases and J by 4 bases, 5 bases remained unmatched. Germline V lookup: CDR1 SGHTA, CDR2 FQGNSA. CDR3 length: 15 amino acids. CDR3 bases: TGTGCCAGCAGCCTTTGGACTAGCGGGGGTTACGAGCAGTACTTC. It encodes CASSLWTSGGYEQYF.

The CDR3 here is CASSQPATEQFF. CDR3 DNA: TGCGCCAGCAGCCAGCCCGCGACAGAGCAGTTCTTC. This chain joins TRBV4-1 and TRBJ2-1; no definite D call. Trimming pared 3 bases from V and 10 bases from J, leaving 10 bases between. Germline V gene data show CDR1 as MGHRA and CDR2 as YSYEKL. The CDR3 is 12 amino acids.

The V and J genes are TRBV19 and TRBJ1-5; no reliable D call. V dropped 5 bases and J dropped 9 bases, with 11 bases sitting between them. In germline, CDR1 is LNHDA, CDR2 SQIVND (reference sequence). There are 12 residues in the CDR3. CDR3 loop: CASSLYEGPQHF. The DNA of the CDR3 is TGTGCCAGTAGTCTGTATGAGGGGCCCCAGCATTTT.

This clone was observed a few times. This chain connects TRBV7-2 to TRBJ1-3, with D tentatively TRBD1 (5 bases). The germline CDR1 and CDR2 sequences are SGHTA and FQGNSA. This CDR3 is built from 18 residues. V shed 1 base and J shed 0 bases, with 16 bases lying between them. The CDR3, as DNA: TGTGCCAGCAGCTTAGGGGCGGGGACGACCTACTCTGGAAACACCATATATTTT. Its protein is CASSLGAGTTYSGNTIYF. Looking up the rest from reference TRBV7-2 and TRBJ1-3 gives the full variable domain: GAGVSQSPSNKVTEKGKDVELRCDPISGHTALYWYRQSLGQGLEFLIYFQGNSAPDKSGLPSDRFSAERTGGSVSTLTIQRTQQEDSAVYLCASSLGAGTTYSGNTIYFGEGSWLTVV.

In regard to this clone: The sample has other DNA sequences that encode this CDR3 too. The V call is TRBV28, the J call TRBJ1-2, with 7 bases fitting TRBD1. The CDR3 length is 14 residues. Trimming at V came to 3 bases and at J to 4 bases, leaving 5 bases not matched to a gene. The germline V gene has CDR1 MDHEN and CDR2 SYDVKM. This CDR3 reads CASSFPRTGYGYTF. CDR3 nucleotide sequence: TGTGCCAGCAGTTTCCCGAGGACAGGCTATGGCTACACCTTC.

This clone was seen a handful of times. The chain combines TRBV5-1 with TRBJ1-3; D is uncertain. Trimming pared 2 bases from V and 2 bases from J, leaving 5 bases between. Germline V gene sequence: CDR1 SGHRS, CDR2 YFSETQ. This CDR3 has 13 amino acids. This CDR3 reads CASSLYAGNTIYF. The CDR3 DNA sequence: TGCGCCAGCAGCTTATATGCTGGAAACACCATATATTTT.

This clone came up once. The CDR3 loop reads CASSLAFSRTYTEAFF. The CDR3 bases are TGTGCCAGCAGCTTAGCATTTAGCAGAACCTACACTGAAGCTTTCTTT. The rearrangement links TRBV7-9 to TRBJ1-1; D remains ambiguous. CDR3 length equals 16 residues. In germline, CDR1 is SEHNR, CDR2 FQNEAQ (reference sequence). V was shortened by 0 bases and J by 3 bases, with 14 bases between the two germline ends.

CDR3 amino acids: CASSVAASGGEKLFF. The CDR3 nucleotides read TGTGCCAGTAGTGTGGCGGCATCCGGTGGGGAAAAACTGTTTTTT. V and J are TRBV19 and TRBJ1-4; no reliable D call. Trimming pared 5 bases from V and 8 bases from J, leaving 18 bases between. The CDR3 covers 15 residues. Germline CDR1 is LNHDA and CDR2 is SQIVND (reference sequence). The whole variable domain, filled in from reference TRBV19 and TRBJ1-4, reads DGGITQSPKYLFRKEGQNVTLSCEQNLNHDAMYWYRQDPGQGLRLIYYSQIVNDFQKGDIAEGYSVSREKKESFPLTVTSAQKNPTAFYLCASSVAASGGEKLFFGSGTQLSVL.

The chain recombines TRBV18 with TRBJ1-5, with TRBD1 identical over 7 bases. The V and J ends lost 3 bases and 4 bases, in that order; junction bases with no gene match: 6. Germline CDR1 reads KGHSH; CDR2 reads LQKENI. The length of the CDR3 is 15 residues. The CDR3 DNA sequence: TGTGCCAGCTCACCGAACTCAGGGGGGAATCAGCCCCAGCATTTT. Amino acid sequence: CASSPNSGGNQPQHF.

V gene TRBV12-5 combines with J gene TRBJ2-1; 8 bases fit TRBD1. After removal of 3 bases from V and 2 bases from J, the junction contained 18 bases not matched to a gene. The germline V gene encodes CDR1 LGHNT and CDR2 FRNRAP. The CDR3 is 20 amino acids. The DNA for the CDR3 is TGTGCTAGTGGTTTACGGTCAGGGGGCGCAGGGTCAGTGGCCTACAATGAGCAGTTCTTC. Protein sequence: CASGLRSGGAGSVAYNEQFF.

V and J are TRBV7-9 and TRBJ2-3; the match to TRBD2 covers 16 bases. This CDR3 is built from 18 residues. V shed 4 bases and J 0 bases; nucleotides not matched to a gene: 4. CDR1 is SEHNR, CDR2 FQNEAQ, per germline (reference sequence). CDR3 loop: CASSSGTSGGASTDTQYF. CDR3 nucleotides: TGTGCCAGCAGCTCCGGGACTAGCGGGGGGGCAAGCACAGATACGCAGTATTTT. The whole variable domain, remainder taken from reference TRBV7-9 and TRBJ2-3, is DTGVSQNPRHKITKRGQNVTFRCDPISEHNRLYWYRQTLGQGPEFLTYFQNEAQLEKSRLLSDRFSAERPKGSFSTLEIQRTEQGDSAMYLCASSSGTSGGASTDTQYFGPGTRLTVL.

The CDR3 sequence: CASSPGSGRRTGELFF. DNA of the CDR3: TGTGCCAGCAGTCCGGGAAGCGGGAGACGCACCGGGGAGCTGTTTTTT. The V gene is TRBV27, the J gene TRBJ2-2, with 8 bases that match TRBD2. Germline V gene data show CDR1 as MNHEY and CDR2 as SMNVEV (reference sequence). There are 16 residues in the CDR3. Losses at the gene ends were 5 bases for V and 4 bases for J; bases not matched to a gene: 9.

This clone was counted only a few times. Here the CDR3 DNA reads TGTGCCAGCCGGAGTCCGAGATCCACAGATACGCAGTATTTT. It is translated as CASRSPRSTDTQYF. This chain uses TRBV5-5 with TRBJ2-3; D unclear. Between the trimmed V and J ends, which lost 7 bases and 2 bases, there was a span of 14 bases. The CDR3 totals 14 residues. Germline V gene lookup returns CDR1 SGHKS and CDR2 YYEKEE (reference sequence).

CDR3 coding DNA: TGTGCCATCAGTGATGCCACATACACCGGGGAGCTGTTTTTT. It is translated as CAISDATYTGELFF. V and J are TRBV10-3 and TRBJ2-2; D gene unclear. Germline V CDR1 and CDR2: ENHRY, SYGVKD. The CDR3 has 14 amino acids. V was clipped by 3 bases and J by 3 bases, with 8 bases between them.

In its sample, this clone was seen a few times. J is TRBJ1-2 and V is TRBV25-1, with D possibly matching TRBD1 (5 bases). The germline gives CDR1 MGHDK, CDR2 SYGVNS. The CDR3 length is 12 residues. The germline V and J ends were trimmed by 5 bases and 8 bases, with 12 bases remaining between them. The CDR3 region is CASSSQGGGYTF. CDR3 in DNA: TGTGCCAGCAGTTCCCAGGGAGGGGGCTACACCTTC.

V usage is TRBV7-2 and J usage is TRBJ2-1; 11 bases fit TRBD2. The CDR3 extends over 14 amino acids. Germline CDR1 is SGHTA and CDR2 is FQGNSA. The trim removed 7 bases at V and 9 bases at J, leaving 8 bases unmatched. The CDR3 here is CASTLSGGVSEQFF. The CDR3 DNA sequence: TGTGCCAGCACCCTTAGCGGGGGGGTTAGTGAGCAGTTCTTC. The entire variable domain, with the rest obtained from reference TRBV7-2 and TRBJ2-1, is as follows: GAGVSQSPSNKVTEKGKDVELRCDPISGHTALYWYRQSLGQGLEFLIYFQGNSAPDKSGLPSDRFSAERTGGSVSTLTIQRTQQEDSAVYLCASTLSGGVSEQFFGPGTRLTVL.

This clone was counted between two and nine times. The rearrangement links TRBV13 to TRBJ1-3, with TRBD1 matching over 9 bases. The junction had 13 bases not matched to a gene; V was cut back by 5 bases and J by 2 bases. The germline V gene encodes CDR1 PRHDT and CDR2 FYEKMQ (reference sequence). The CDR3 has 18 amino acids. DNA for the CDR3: TGTGCCAGCAGCGCCAACCGGGACAGGGCAGCAGCTGGAAACACCATATATTTT. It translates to CASSANRDRAAAGNTIYF.

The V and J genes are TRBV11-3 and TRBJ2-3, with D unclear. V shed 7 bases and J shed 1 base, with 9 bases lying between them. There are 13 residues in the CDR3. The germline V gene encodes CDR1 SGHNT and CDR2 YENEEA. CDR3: CASTNTRTDTQYF. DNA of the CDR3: TGTGCCAGCACCAACACCCGCACAGATACGCAGTATTTT.

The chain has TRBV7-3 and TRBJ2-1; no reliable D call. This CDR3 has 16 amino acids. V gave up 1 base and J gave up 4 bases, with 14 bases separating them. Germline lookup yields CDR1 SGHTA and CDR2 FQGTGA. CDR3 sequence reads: CASSLSGSPPYNEQFF. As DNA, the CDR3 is TGTGCCAGCAGCTTAAGTGGCTCCCCGCCTTACAATGAGCAGTTCTTC.

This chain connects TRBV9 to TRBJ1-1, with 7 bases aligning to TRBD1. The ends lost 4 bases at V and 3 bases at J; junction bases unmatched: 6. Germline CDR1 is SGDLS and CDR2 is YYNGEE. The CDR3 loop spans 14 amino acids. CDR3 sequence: CASSPTGVDTEAFF. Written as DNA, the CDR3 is TGTGCCAGCAGCCCAACAGGGGTTGACACTGAAGCTTTCTTT. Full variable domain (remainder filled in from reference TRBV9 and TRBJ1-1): DSGVTQTPKHLITATGQRVTLRCSPRSGDLSVYWYQQSLDQGLQFLIQYYNGEERAKGNILERFSAQQFPDLHSELNLSSLELGDSALYFCASSPTGVDTEAFFGQGTRLTVV.

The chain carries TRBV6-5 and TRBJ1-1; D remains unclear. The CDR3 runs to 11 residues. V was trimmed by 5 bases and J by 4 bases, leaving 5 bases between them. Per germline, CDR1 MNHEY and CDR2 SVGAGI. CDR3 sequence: CASSGSTEAFF. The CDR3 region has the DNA TGTGCCAGCAGTGGGAGCACTGAAGCTTTCTTT.

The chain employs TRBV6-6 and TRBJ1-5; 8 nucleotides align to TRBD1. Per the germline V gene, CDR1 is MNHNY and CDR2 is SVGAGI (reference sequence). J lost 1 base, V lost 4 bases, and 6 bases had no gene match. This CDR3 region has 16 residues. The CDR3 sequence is CASSLRTGRSNQPQHF. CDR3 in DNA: TGTGCCAGCAGTTTAAGGACAGGGCGAAGCAATCAGCCCCAGCATTTT.

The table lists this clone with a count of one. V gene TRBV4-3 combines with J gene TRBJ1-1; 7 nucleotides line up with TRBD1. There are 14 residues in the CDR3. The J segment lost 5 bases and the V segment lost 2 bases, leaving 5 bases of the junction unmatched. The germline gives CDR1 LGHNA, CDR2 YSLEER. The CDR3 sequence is CASSQPGGRTEAFF. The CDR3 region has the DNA TGCGCCAGCAGCCAACCAGGGGGGCGTACTGAAGCTTTCTTT.